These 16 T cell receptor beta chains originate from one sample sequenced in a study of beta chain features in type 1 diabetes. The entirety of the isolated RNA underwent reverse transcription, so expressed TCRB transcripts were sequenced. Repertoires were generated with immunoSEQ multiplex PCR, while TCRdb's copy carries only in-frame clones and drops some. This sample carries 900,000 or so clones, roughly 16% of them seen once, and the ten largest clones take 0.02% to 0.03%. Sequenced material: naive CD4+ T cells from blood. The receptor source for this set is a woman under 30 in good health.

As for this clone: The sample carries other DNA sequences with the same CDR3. The CDR3 DNA reads TGTGCCAGCAGGGGAAACACTGAAGCTTTCTTT. Protein product: CASRGNTEAFF. The chain joins TRBV28 to TRBJ1-1, with unresolved D. Trimming cost V 6 bases and J 2 bases, with 4 bases left between them. This CDR3 region has 11 residues. CDR1 and CDR2 (germline): MDHEN, SYDVKM.

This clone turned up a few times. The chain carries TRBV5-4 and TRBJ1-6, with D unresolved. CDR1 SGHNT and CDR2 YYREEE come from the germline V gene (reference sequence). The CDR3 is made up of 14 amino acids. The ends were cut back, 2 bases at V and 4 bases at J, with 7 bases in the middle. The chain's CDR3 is CASSFRVYNSPLHF. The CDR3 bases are TGTGCCAGCAGCTTCCGGGTGTATAATTCACCCCTCCACTTT.

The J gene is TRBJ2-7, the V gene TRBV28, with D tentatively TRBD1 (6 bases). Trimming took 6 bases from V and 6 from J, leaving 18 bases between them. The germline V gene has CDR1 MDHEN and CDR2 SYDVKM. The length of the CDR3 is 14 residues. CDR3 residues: CASRIIQGAGEQYF. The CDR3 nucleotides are TGTGCCAGCAGGATTATACAGGGTGCTGGCGAGCAGTACTTC.

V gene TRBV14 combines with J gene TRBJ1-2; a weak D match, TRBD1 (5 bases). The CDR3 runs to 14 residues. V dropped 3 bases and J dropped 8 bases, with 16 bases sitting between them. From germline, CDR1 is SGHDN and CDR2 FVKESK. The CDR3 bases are TGTGCCAGCAGCCAGAGACAGACGACTTACGGCTACACCTTC. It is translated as CASSQRQTTYGYTF.

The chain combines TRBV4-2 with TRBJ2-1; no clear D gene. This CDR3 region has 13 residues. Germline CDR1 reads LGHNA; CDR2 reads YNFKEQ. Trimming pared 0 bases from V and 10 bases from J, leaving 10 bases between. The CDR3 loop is CASSQDVQREQFF. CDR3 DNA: TGTGCCAGCAGCCAAGATGTACAACGCGAGCAGTTCTTC.

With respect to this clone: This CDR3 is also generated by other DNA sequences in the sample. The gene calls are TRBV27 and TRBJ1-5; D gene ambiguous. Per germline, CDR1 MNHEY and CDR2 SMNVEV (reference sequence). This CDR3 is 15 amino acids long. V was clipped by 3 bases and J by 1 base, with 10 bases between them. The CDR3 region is CASSFEGGSNQPQHF. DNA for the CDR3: TGTGCCAGCAGTTTCGAGGGAGGGAGCAATCAGCCCCAGCATTTT.

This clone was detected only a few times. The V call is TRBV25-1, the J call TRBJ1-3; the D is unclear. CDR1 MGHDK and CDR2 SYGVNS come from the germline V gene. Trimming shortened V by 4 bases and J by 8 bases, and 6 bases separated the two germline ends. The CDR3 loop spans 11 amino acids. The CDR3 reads CASSGRDTIYF. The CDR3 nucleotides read TGTGCCAGCAGTGGTCGGGACACCATATATTTT.

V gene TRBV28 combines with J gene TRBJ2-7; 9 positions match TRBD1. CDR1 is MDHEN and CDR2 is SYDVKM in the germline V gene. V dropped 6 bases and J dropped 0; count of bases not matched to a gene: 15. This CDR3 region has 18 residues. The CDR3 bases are TGTGCCAGCAGGGCCACAGGGGGCTCAGGCGTTAGCTCCTACGAGCAGTACTTC. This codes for CASRATGGSGVSSYEQYF.

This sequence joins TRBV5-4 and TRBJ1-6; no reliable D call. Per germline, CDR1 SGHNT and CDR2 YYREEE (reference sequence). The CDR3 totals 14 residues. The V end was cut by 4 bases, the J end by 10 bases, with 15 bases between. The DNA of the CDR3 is TGTGCCAGCAGCGCGCGGGAGGTGAGATCACCCCTCCACTTT. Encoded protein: CASSAREVRSPLHF.

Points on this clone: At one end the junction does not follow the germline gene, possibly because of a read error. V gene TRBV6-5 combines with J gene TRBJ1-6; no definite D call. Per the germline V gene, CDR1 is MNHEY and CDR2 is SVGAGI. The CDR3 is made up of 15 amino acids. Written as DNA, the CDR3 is TGTGCCAGTAGTTACTCGTTTGGGAGTAGTTCACCCCTCCACTTT. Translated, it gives CASSYSFGSSSPLHF.

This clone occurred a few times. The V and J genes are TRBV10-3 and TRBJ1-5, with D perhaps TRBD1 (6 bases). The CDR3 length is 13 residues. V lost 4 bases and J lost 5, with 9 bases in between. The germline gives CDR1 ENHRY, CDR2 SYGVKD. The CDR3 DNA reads TGTGCCATCAGTGCCGGGGGGCATCAGCCCCAGCATTTT. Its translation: CAISAGGHQPQHF.

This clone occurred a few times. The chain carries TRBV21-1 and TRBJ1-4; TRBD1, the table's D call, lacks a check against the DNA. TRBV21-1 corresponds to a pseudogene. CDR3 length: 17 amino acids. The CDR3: CASSKGGRPTTNEKLFF. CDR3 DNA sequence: TGTGCCAGCAGCAAAGGTGGCAGGCCTACAACTAATGAAAAACTGTTTTTT.

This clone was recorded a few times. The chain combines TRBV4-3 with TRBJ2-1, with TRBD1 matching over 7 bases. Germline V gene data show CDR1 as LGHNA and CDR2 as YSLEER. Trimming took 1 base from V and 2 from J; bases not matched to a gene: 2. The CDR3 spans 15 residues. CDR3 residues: CASSQVGGAYNEQFF. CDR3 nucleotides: TGCGCCAGCAGCCAAGTAGGGGGCGCCTACAATGAGCAGTTCTTC.

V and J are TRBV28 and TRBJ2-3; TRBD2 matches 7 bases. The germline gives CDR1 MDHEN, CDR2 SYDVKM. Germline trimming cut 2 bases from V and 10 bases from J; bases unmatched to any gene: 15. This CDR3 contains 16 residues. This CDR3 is CASSLASSGSRYAQYF. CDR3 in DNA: TGTGCCAGCAGTTTAGCGTCTAGCGGTAGCCGATACGCGCAGTATTTT.

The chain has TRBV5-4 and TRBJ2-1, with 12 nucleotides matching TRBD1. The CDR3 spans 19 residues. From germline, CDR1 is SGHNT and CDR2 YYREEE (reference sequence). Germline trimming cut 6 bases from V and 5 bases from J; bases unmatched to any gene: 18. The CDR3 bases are TGTGCCAGCAAACGATTCACCCGAGGGGGGACAGGGGGCCACAATGAGCAGTTCTTC. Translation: CASKRFTRGGTGGHNEQFF.

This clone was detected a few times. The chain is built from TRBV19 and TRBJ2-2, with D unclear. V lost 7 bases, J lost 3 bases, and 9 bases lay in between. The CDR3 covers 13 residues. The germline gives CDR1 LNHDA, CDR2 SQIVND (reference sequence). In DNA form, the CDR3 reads TGTGCCAGTAACTTTCCTCACACCGGGGAGCTGTTTTTT. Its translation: CASNFPHTGELFF.